The 26 T cell receptor beta chains below all came from one sample that was sequenced in a study of T cell responses to AZD1222 COVID-19 vaccine. Profiling relied on immunoSEQ multiplex PCR, and the TCRdb table lists in-frame clones only, not all of them. Counted here are approximately 110,000 clones, less than 90% occurring once; the ten biggest clones make up 4% to 4.5%. Here the sequenced sample was peripheral blood, taken on day 0 of AZD1222 vaccination. The receptors were sampled from an adult in good health.

This clone has a handful of counts. The rearrangement links TRBV3-1 (or the pseudogene TRBV3-2) to TRBJ2-1, with D perhaps matching TRBD1 or TRBD2 (5 bases each). This CDR3 is built from 17 residues. Germline assignment: CDR1 LGHDT and CDR2 YNNKEL (reference sequence). The V end lost 0 bases, the J end lost 0 bases, and 12 bases lay between the germline ends. CDR3 loop: CASSQEEGSSSYNEQFF. DNA for the CDR3: TGTGCCAGCAGCCAAGAAGAGGGGTCGAGCTCCTACAATGAGCAGTTCTTC.

The V and J genes are TRBV10-3 and TRBJ1-1; 8 bases are a match to TRBD1. The CDR3 length is 16 residues. V was pared by 10 bases and J by 3 bases, with 16 bases of the junction left unmatched. CDR1 and CDR2 from the germline V gene are ENHRY and SYGVKD. CDR3 in amino acids: CATEGGQGARDTEAFF. Written as DNA, the CDR3 is TGTGCCACCGAGGGGGGGCAGGGGGCGCGTGACACTGAAGCTTTCTTT.

The gene calls are TRBV21-1 and TRBJ2-7. TRBV21-1 counts as a pseudogene. The CDR3 runs to 17 residues. In nucleotides, the CDR3 is TGTGCCAGCAGCAAAAGGAGAAGGGGACCCCTTCACTACGAGCAGTACTTC. Its protein product is CASSKRRRGPLHYEQYF.

The CDR3 nucleotides read TGTGCCACCAGCAGAGGACCGGACGGCCAAGAGACCCAGTACTTC. Protein product: CATSRGPDGQETQYF. The rearrangement links TRBV15 to TRBJ2-5; D uncertain. CDR3 size: 15 residues. Germline-derived CDR1 and CDR2 are LNHNV and YYDKDF (reference sequence). Trimming removed 1 base at V and 1 base at J, with 10 bases between. Full variable domain (outside the CDR3, taken from reference TRBV15 and TRBJ2-5): DAMVIQNPRYQVTQFGKPVTLSCSQTLNHNVMYWYQQKSSQAPKLLFHYYDKDFNNEADTPDNFQSRRPNTSFCFLDIRSPGLGDTAMYLCATSRGPDGQETQYFGPGTRLLVL.

The chain is built from TRBV7-9 and TRBJ1-1; tentatively, D is TRBD1 (6 bases). V gave up 2 bases and J gave up 1 base, with 8 bases separating them. This CDR3 comprises 14 residues. Germline CDR1 and CDR2: SEHNR and FQNEAQ (reference sequence). In DNA, the CDR3 is TGTGCCAGCAGCTTACGGGGGGCGAACACTGAAGCTTTCTTT. It codes for CASSLRGANTEAFF.

V is TRBV7-2 and J is TRBJ1-2; tentative D call: TRBD1 (5 bases). Trimming stripped 1 base from V and 2 bases from J, with 11 bases between. Germline V CDR1 and CDR2: SGHTA, FQGNSA. CDR3 length equals 15 residues. CDR3 DNA sequence: TGTGCCAGCAGCTTAGTTGAGGGGCTCAACTATGGCTACACCTTC. It codes for CASSLVEGLNYGYTF.

This chain uses TRBV28 with TRBJ2-1; 14 bases line up with TRBD2. V trimming: 6 bases; J trimming: 9 bases; junction bases outside the gene matches: 13. The CDR3 extends over 17 amino acids. Looked up from germline, CDR1 is MDHEN and CDR2 is SYDVKM. In nucleotides, the CDR3 is TGTGCCAGCAGCCCTATCGACGGGACTAGCGGGAGACGTGAGCAGTTCTTC. Translated: CASSPIDGTSGRREQFF.

The chain joins TRBV21-1 to TRBJ1-3; the table gives TRBD1 as D, unverified against the DNA. TRBV21-1 constitutes a pseudogene. The CDR3 is 16 residues long. The CDR3 reads CASSFSRGFLGNTIYF. The DNA for the CDR3 is TGTGCCAGCAGCTTCTCGAGGGGGTTCCTTGGAAACACCATATATTTT.

The rearrangement links TRBV27 to TRBJ2-3; D is ambiguous. V was pared by 4 bases and J by 1 base, with 9 bases between. The germline V gene has CDR1 MNHEY and CDR2 SMNVEV (reference sequence). The CDR3 covers 14 residues. CDR3 protein: CASSSFHGTDTQYF. For the CDR3, the DNA is TGTGCCAGCAGTTCCTTCCATGGCACAGATACGCAGTATTTT.

This clone has only one observation. The CDR3 loop is CASSLRRYNYGYTF. The DNA of the CDR3 is TGTGCCAGCAGCTTACGGCGATATAACTATGGCTACACCTTC. The chain carries TRBV7-2 and TRBJ1-2; D remains unclear. V shed 2 bases and J shed 1 base, with 8 bases lying between them. Germline V lookup: CDR1 SGHTA, CDR2 FQGNSA. The CDR3 length is 14 residues.

The chain couples TRBV4-3 to TRBJ1-5; D remains ambiguous. The length of the CDR3 is 13 residues. Germline lookup yields CDR1 LGHNA and CDR2 YSLEER. The V and J ends lost 1 base and 7 bases respectively, with 8 bases between them. The CDR3 region is CASSQVLGQPQHF. DNA of the CDR3: TGCGCCAGCAGCCAAGTCCTCGGGCAGCCCCAGCATTTT.

The chain combines TRBV4-3 with TRBJ2-5; the match to TRBD2 covers 10 bases. The V segment lost 3 bases and the J segment 0 bases; nucleotides outside the gene matches: 4. CDR3 length: 16 residues. CDR1 and CDR2 (germline): LGHNA, YSLEER. CDR3 sequence reads: CASSQTTSGYQETQYF. CDR3 nucleotides: TGCGCCAGCAGCCAGACGACTAGCGGGTACCAAGAGACCCAGTACTTC.

This clone has just one count. V usage is TRBV24-1 and J usage is TRBJ2-1; TRBD2 matches 7 bases. This CDR3 has 13 residues. In germline, CDR1 is KGHDR, CDR2 SFDVKD. V trimming: 6 bases; J trimming: 6 bases; junction bases outside the gene matches: 4. This chain's CDR3 is CATSRGVPNEQFF. For the CDR3, the DNA is TGTGCCACCAGTCGGGGGGTGCCCAATGAGCAGTTCTTC.

The chain carries TRBV19 and TRBJ2-7, with D possibly being TRBD2 (5 bases). Trimming left V 4 bases short and J 4 bases short, with 11 bases between. The CDR3 runs to 13 residues. Germline V gives CDR1 LNHDA, CDR2 SQIVND (reference sequence). Written as DNA, the CDR3 is TGTGCCAGTAGTACATCCGGGGTATACGAGCAGTACTTC. It translates to CASSTSGVYEQYF.

The chain is built from TRBV9 and TRBJ2-3; D is uncertain. V was shortened by 0 bases and J by 5 bases, with 16 bases between the two germline ends. This CDR3 is 16 amino acids long. The germline V gene encodes CDR1 SGDLS and CDR2 YYNGEE. The CDR3: CASSVDLGPRVDTQYF. In DNA form, the CDR3 reads TGTGCCAGCAGCGTAGATCTAGGACCTAGGGTAGATACGCAGTATTTT.

The chain has TRBV5-1 and TRBJ1-3; D might be TRBD1 (5 bases). V was trimmed by 2 bases and J by 6 bases, leaving 12 bases between them. From germline, CDR1 is SGHRS and CDR2 YFSETQ. This CDR3 is 14 amino acids long. CDR3 region: CASSLYPGENTIYF. The CDR3 DNA is TGCGCCAGCAGCTTATATCCGGGGGAAAACACCATATATTTT. The whole variable domain, remainder taken from reference TRBV5-1 and TRBJ1-3, is KAGVTQTPRYLIKTRGQQVTLSCSPISGHRSVSWYQQTPGQGLQFLFEYFSETQRNKGNFPGRFSGRQFSNSRSEMNVSTLELGDSALYLCASSLYPGENTIYFGEGSWLTVV.

The chain employs TRBV24-1 and TRBJ2-1; a weak D match, TRBD2 (5 bases). The CDR3 has 16 residues. Trimming removed 7 bases from V and 6 bases from J, with 21 bases in between. Germline V gene lookup returns CDR1 KGHDR and CDR2 SFDVKD. The CDR3 is CATSLIARGSGNEQFF. The CDR3 nucleotides read TGTGCCACCAGCCTTATTGCTCGGGGAAGTGGCAATGAGCAGTTCTTC.

This clone appeared a single time. As DNA, the CDR3 is TGTGCCAGCAGCCCCGGGGGCAAGGAGACCCAGTACTTC. Translated: CASSPGGKETQYF. The chain joins TRBV7-3 to TRBJ2-5, with D perhaps being TRBD1 or TRBD2 (6 bases each). The CDR3 runs 13 residues. The ends were cut back, 5 bases at V and 5 bases at J, with 12 bases in the middle. Germline V CDR1 and CDR2: SGHTA, FQGTGA.

The chain has TRBV6-2 or TRBV6-3 and TRBJ1-1; 10 bases line up with TRBD1. Trimming at V came to 6 bases and at J to 3 bases, leaving 10 bases not matched to a gene. This CDR3 comprises 16 residues. Germline V gives CDR1 MNHEY, CDR2 SVGEGT. The chain's CDR3 is CASSAAGQGRYTEAFF. In nucleotides, the CDR3 is TGTGCCAGCAGCGCGGCGGGACAGGGGAGATACACTGAAGCTTTCTTT.

V gene TRBV5-4 combines with J gene TRBJ1-1; D call uncertain. The CDR3 is 14 residues long. Looked up from germline, CDR1 is SGHNT and CDR2 is YYREEE (reference sequence). Trimming shortened V by 2 bases and J by 1 base, and 9 bases separated the two germline ends. The CDR3 spells CASSLWLGNTEAFF. The CDR3 DNA follows: TGTGCCAGCAGCTTATGGCTGGGGAACACTGAAGCTTTCTTT.

The chain is built from TRBV28 and TRBJ1-4, with TRBD1 as a possible D gene (6 bases). V was cut by 3 bases and J by 4 bases, with 15 bases left in between. Germline V gene data show CDR1 as MDHEN and CDR2 as SYDVKM. CDR3 size: 16 residues. DNA of the CDR3: TGTGCCAGCAGTTTCGCCCACAGGGTCAGTAATGAAAAACTGTTTTTT. Translating gives CASSFAHRVSNEKLFF.

This chain joins TRBV4-1 and TRBJ1-5; D not certain. This CDR3 is 13 amino acids long. Deletions cut 2 bases from V and 2 bases from J, with 4 bases between. Germline CDR1 is MGHRA and CDR2 is YSYEKL. CDR3 sequence reads: CASSQHGNQPQHF. The DNA for the CDR3 is TGCGCCAGCAGCCAACATGGCAATCAGCCCCAGCATTTT.

V and J are TRBV5-1 and TRBJ2-2, with D possibly matching TRBD1 (6 bases). Germline V CDR1 and CDR2: SGHRS, YFSETQ. The V end lost 4 bases, the J end lost 5 bases, and 12 bases lay between the germline ends. The CDR3 contains 14 residues. The chain's CDR3 is CASSHQGLTGELFF. The CDR3 nucleotides are TGCGCCAGCAGCCACCAGGGGCTGACCGGGGAGCTGTTTTTT.

The chain combines TRBV28 with TRBJ1-4; D perhaps matches TRBD1 (5 bases). Trimming took off 11 bases at V and 5 bases at J, with 12 bases between the two ends. Germline V gene lookup returns CDR1 MDHEN and CDR2 SYDVKM. The CDR3 has 12 amino acids. Here the CDR3 reads CACGGGNEKLFF. The CDR3 region has the DNA TGTGCCTGTGGGGGGGGGAATGAAAAACTGTTTTTT. Looking up the rest from reference TRBV28 and TRBJ1-4 gives the full variable domain: DVKVTQSSRYLVKRTGEKVFLECVQDMDHENMFWYRQDPGLGLRLIYFSYDVKMKEKGDIPEGYSVSREKKERFSLILESASTNQTSMYLCACGGGNEKLFFGSGTQLSVL.

V usage is TRBV7-2 and J usage is TRBJ2-4; D is unclear. Germline V gene sequence: CDR1 SGHTA, CDR2 FQGNSA. The V and J ends lost 1 base and 10 bases respectively, with 14 bases between them. The CDR3 has 14 residues. CDR3 in DNA: TGTGCCAGCAGCTTAGGTGACCCCTCTAGGATTCAGTACTTC. Amino acid sequence: CASSLGDPSRIQYF.

The V gene is TRBV28, the J gene TRBJ1-1; 10 bases line up with TRBD1. Germline CDR1 and CDR2: MDHEN and SYDVKM. The CDR3 has 20 residues. V shed 7 bases, J shed 2 bases, and the junction held 22 bases outside the gene matches. For the CDR3, the DNA is TGTGCCAGCAATGCCGGGACAGGGGTATGGGGCGAGTGGGCCAACACTGAAGCTTTCTTT. Protein product: CASNAGTGVWGEWANTEAFF.